This T cell receptor beta chain was found in a study of spatial heterogeneity in lung cancer. Study results and limitations: Tumors with more nonsynonymous mutations had more expanded intratumoral alpha and beta TCRs.

TCRdb called the 5' RACE reads again in MiXCR, with one record for every CDR3 protein. The sample has some 6,000 distinct CDR3 sequences, about 15% seen once. Time point reported: sample taken at primary tumor resection. TCRs were sequenced from unsorted whole RNA of tumor, nontumor lung or PBMC. By its share, this clonotype is medium-sized. The antigen is not known. This beta chain is an off-target read within a library intended for alpha chains, so its frequency means little. The germline CDR1 and CDR2 sequences are LGHDT and YNNKEL (reference sequence). The CDR3 runs to 14 residues. V was trimmed by 3 bases and J by 6 bases, leaving 14 bases between them.

The genes are TRBV3-1 and TRBJ2-5; weak D call: TRBD2 (5 bases). The sample was lung tumor tissue, taken at surgery. The clonotype originates from a male donor with early-stage non-small cell lung cancer. CDR3 DNA sequence: TGTGCCAGCAGCCAGTTTTCAGCGGCCCAGACCCAGTACTTC. It is translated as CASSQFSAAQTQYF.